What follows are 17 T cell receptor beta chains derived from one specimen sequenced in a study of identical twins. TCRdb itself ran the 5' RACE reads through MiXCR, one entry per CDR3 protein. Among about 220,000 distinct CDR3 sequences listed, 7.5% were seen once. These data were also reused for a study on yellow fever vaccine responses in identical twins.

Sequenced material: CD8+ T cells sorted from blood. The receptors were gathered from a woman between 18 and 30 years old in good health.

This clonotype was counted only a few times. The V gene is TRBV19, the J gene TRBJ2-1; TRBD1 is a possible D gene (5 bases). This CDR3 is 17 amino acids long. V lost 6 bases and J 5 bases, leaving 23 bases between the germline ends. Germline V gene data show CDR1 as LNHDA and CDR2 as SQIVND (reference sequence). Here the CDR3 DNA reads TGTGCCAGTAGGGCGCGACAGTCCCTCACAGCCCACAATGAGCAGTTCTTC. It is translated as CASRARQSLTAHNEQFF.

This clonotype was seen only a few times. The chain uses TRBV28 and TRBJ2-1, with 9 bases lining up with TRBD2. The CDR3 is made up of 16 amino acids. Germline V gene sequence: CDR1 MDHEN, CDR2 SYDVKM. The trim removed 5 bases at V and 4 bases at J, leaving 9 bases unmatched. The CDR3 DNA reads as TGTGCCAGCAGTCAGCCTAGCGGGGTGTTTTACAATGAGCAGTTCTTC. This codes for CASSQPSGVFYNEQFF.

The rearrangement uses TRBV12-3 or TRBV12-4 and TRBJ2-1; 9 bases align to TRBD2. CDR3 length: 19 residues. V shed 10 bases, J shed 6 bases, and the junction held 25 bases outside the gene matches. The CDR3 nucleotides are TGTGCCACCACCGACCGGGGGTGGCTAGCGGGATGGGGTATCAATGAGCAGTTCTTC. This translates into CATTDRGWLAGWGINEQFF.

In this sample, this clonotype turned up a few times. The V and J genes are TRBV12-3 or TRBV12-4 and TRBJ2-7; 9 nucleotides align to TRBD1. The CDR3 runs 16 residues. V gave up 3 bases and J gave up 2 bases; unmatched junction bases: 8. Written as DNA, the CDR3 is TGTGCCAGCAGTTTGGCCGGACAGGGGCCAACCTACGAGCAGTACTTC. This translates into CASSLAGQGPTYEQYF.

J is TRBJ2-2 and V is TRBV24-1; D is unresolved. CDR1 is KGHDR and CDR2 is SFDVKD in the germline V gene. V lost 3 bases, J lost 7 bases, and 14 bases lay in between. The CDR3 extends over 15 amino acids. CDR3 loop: CATSDTAVAFGELFF. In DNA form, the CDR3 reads TGTGCCACCAGTGATACAGCTGTCGCATTCGGGGAGCTGTTTTTT.

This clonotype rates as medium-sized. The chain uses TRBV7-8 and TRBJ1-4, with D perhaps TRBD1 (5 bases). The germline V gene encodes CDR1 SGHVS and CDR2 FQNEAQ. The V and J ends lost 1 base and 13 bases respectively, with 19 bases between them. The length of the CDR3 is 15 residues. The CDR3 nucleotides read TGTGCCAGCAGCTTAGGCCGTGGGGGGGTCATGGGACTGTTTTTT. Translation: CASSLGRGGVMGLFF.

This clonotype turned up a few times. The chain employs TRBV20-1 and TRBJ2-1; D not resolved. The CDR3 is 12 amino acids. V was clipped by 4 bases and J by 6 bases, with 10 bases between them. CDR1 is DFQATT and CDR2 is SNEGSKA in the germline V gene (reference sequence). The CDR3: CSATVSGNEQFF. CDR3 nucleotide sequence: TGCAGTGCTACCGTCTCGGGCAATGAGCAGTTCTTC.

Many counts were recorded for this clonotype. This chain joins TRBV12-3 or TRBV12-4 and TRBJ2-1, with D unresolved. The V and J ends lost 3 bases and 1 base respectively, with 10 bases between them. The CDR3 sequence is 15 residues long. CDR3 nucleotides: TGTGCCAGCAGTTTGAAGGGTATATCCTACAATGAGCAGTTCTTC. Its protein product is CASSLKGISYNEQFF.

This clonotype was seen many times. CDR3 region: CASSLKRTGEWNTGELFF. In DNA form, the CDR3 reads TGCGCCAGCAGCTTGAAAAGGACAGGGGAATGGAACACCGGGGAGCTGTTTTTT. The gene calls are TRBV5-1 and TRBJ2-2; 9 nucleotides match TRBD1. The CDR3 covers 18 residues. Germline CDR1 reads SGHRS; CDR2 reads YFSETQ. The V segment lost 1 base and the J segment 1 base; nucleotides outside the gene matches: 8.

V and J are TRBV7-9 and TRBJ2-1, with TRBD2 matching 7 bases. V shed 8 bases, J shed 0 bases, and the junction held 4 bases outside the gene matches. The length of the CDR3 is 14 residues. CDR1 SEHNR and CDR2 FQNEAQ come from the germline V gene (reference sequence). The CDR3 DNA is TGTGCCAGCCGGCGGGGGAGCTCCTACAATGAGCAGTTCTTC. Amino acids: CASRRGSSYNEQFF.

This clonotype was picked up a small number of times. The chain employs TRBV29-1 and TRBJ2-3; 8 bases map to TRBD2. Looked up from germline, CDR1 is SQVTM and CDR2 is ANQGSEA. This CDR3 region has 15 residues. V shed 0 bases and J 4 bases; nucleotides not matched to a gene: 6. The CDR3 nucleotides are TGCAGCGTTGAAGATCGGGGGGGCAGGGCAGATACGCAGTATTTT. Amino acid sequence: CSVEDRGGRADTQYF.

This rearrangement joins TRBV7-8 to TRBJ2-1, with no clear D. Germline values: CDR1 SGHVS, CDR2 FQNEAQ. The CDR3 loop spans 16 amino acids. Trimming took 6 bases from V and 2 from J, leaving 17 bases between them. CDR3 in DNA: TGTGCCAGCAGTTACACCTCTAGTACCGCCTACAATGAGCAGTTCTTC. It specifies CASSYTSSTAYNEQFF.

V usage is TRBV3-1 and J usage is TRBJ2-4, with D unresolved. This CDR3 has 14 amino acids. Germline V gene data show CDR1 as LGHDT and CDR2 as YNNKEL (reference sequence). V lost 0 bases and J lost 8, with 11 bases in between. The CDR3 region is CASSQDMSSYIQYF. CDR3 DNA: TGTGCCAGCAGCCAAGACATGAGCTCGTACATTCAGTACTTC.

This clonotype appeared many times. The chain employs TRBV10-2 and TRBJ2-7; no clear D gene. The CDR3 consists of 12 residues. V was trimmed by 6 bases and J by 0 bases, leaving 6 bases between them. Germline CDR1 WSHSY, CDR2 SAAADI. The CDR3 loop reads CASSPSSYEQYV. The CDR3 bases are TGCGCCAGCAGCCCTAGCTCCTACGAGCAGTACGTC.

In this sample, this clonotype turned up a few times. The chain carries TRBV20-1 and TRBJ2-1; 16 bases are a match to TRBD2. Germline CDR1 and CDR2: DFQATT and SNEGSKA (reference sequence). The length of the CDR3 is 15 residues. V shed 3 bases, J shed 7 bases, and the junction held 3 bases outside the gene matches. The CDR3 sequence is CSARGTSGRENEQFF. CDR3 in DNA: TGCAGTGCTAGGGGGACTAGCGGGAGGGAAAATGAGCAGTTCTTC.

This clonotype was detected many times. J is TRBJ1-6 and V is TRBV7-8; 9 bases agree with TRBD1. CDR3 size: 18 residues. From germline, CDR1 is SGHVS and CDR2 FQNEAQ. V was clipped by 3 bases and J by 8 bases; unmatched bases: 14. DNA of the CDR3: TGTGCCAGCAGCTTTGGCCCCGGGACAGGGAATAGGGATTCACCCCTCCACTTT. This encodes CASSFGPGTGNRDSPLHF.

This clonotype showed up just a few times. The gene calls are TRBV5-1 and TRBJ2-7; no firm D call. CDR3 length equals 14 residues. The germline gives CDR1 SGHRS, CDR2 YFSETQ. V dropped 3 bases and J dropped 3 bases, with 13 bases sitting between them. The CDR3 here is CASSSTPGLYEQYV. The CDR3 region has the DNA TGCGCCAGCAGCTCTACACCCGGGCTCTACGAGCAGTACGTC.